The 31 T cell receptor beta chains presented below share a single source sample, sequenced in a study of T cells in Graves' hyperthyroidism and ophthalmopathy. TCR beta CDR3 sequences were amplified from RNA transcripts. HTBI primers were the set used in a first-round RT-PCR of the TCR CDR3. TCRdb used MiXCR to reprocess the multiplex PCR reads, holding one entry per CDR3 protein. Among hundreds of thousands of distinct CDR3 sequences, more than 20% were seen once, and the ten largest hold roughly 30%. The sample consisted of blood. These receptors were collected from a man younger than 45 with Graves' ophthalmopathy.

This clonotype was observed a few times. V is TRBV29-1 and J is TRBJ2-1, with D maybe TRBD2 (6 bases). CDR1 and CDR2 from the germline V gene are SQVTM and ANQGSEA. V gave up 7 bases and J gave up 9 bases, with 13 bases separating them. The length of the CDR3 is 11 residues. Written as DNA, the CDR3 is TGCAGCGGCGGAGGGGTAGGTGAGCAGTTCTTC. This gives the protein CSGGGVGEQFF.

This clonotype was seen more than once but under ten times. The chain links TRBV29-1 to TRBJ2-2, with 8 bases aligning to TRBD1. The junction had 3 bases not matched to a gene; V was cut back by 3 bases and J by 0 bases. The CDR3 runs to 15 residues. Germline CDR1 reads SQVTM; CDR2 reads ANQGSEA. The DNA of the CDR3 is TGCAGCGTTGAGGACAGGGCCGCGAACACCGGGGAGCTGTTTTTT. Protein: CSVEDRAANTGELFF.

The chain uses TRBV6-5 and TRBJ2-7, with unresolved D. V lost 0 bases and J lost 0, with 9 bases in between. CDR3 length: 15 amino acids. Germline loops: CDR1 MNHEY, CDR2 SVGAGI. The DNA for the CDR3 is TGTGCCAGCAGTTACTCGGGCCAGTACTCCTACGAGCAGTACTTC. Amino acid sequence: CASSYSGQYSYEQYF.

This clonotype came up a few times. The chain has TRBV3-1 and TRBJ2-7, with unresolved D. The V gene's germline CDR1 is LGHDT and CDR2 YNNKEL (reference sequence). V lost 1 base to trimming and J lost 2 bases, with 9 bases between them. The CDR3 totals 14 residues. This CDR3 reads CASSQGYVAYEQYF. The CDR3 nucleotides are TGTGCCAGCAGCCAAGGGTACGTAGCCTACGAGCAGTACTTC.

In the case of this clonotype: A junction end diverges from the germline sequence, so it may reflect a read error. V and J are TRBV5-5 and TRBJ1-5, with D perhaps matching TRBD1 (6 bases). The CDR3 spans 16 residues. Germline values: CDR1 SGHKS, CDR2 YYEKEE (reference sequence). The CDR3 nucleotides are TGTGCCAGCAAACCACAAGGGGGGGCAAGCAATCAGCCCCAGAATTTT. It encodes CASKPQGGASNQPQNF. Combining the CDR3 with reference TRBV5-5 and TRBJ1-5 gives the whole variable domain DAGVTQSPTHLIKTRGQQVTLRCSPISGHKSVSWYQQVLGQGPQFIFQYYEKEERGRGNFPDRFSARQFPNYSSELNVNALLLGDSALYLCASKPQGGASNQPQNFGDGTRLSIL.

This clonotype was counted only a few times. The chain is built from TRBV6-4 and TRBJ1-5; 8 nucleotides match TRBD1. The CDR3 contains 17 residues. Germline V CDR1 and CDR2: MRHNA, SNTAGT. Germline trimming cut 2 bases from V and 6 bases from J; bases unmatched to any gene: 12. The CDR3 protein is CASSDSLQGGNRQPQHF. The CDR3 nucleotides are TGTGCCAGCAGTGACAGTTTACAGGGGGGAAATCGTCAGCCCCAGCATTTT.

The genes are TRBV3-1 and TRBJ2-1; TRBD1 or TRBD2 may be the D gene (5 bases each). The CDR3 has 15 amino acids. Germline V CDR1 and CDR2: LGHDT, YNNKEL (reference sequence). The V end lost 4 bases, the J end lost 8 bases, and 18 bases lay between the germline ends. CDR3 nucleotides: TGTGCCAGCAGCCTTCTCGGGACCCCTGTCGATGAGCAGTTCTTC. Residues: CASSLLGTPVDEQFF.

This clonotype was counted only a few times. The chain combines TRBV6-1 with TRBJ2-7, with a possible D match to TRBD2 (5 bases). The CDR3 has 15 amino acids. Trimming removed 6 bases from V and 2 bases from J, with 17 bases in between. Germline V CDR1 and CDR2: MNHNS, SASEGT. This chain's CDR3 is CASSYRAETTYEQYF. Written as DNA, the CDR3 is TGTGCCAGCAGCTATCGAGCGGAGACGACCTACGAGCAGTACTTC.

This clonotype was observed many times. The chain employs TRBV9 and TRBJ1-1; D is uncertain. CDR3 length: 13 residues. Germline assignment: CDR1 SGDLS and CDR2 YYNGEE. V was pared by 0 bases and J by 4 bases, with 7 bases between. CDR3 amino acids: CASSVVTRTEAFF. The CDR3 DNA reads TGTGCCAGCAGCGTAGTGACCCGCACTGAAGCTTTCTTT.

The chain carries TRBV28 and TRBJ1-5; D ambiguous. The V end lost 2 bases, the J end lost 0 bases, and 8 bases lay between the germline ends. Germline lookup yields CDR1 MDHEN and CDR2 SYDVKM. This CDR3 contains 15 residues. In DNA form, the CDR3 reads TGTGCCAGCAGTTTAGCGGAATTTAGCAATCAGCCCCAGCATTTT. Its translation: CASSLAEFSNQPQHF.

This clonotype appeared a few times. The V and J genes are TRBV7-8 and TRBJ1-2, with TRBD1 as a possible D gene (6 bases). The CDR3 has 16 residues. The V end lost 4 bases, the J end lost 1 base, and 16 bases lay between the germline ends. The germline gives CDR1 SGHVS, CDR2 FQNEAQ. CDR3 sequence: CASSSIQGPVNYGYTF. In nucleotides, the CDR3 is TGTGCCAGCAGCTCGATACAGGGACCCGTTAACTATGGCTACACCTTC.

The chain employs TRBV11-2 and TRBJ2-3; the D gene could be TRBD1 or TRBD2 (5 bases each). CDR1 SGHAT and CDR2 FQNNGV come from the germline V gene. V dropped 4 bases and J dropped 0 bases, with 14 bases sitting between them. The length of the CDR3 is 16 residues. As DNA, the CDR3 is TGTGCCAGCAGCTCCCGGACGGGGACCAGCACAGATACGCAGTATTTT. Translated, it gives CASSSRTGTSTDTQYF.

This clonotype was counted between two and nine times. The chain recombines TRBV6-2 or TRBV6-3 with TRBJ1-1; no clear D gene. This CDR3 region has 14 residues. CDR1 and CDR2 (germline): MNHEY, SVGEGT. Trimming stripped 5 bases from V and 2 bases from J, with 12 bases between. This CDR3 is CASSPRRANTEAFF. The CDR3 DNA follows: TGTGCCAGCAGTCCCCGACGAGCTAACACTGAAGCTTTCTTT.

The gene calls are TRBV25-1 and TRBJ1-2; a possible D gene is TRBD1 (5 bases). The CDR3 runs to 12 residues. V was cut by 4 bases and J by 9 bases, with 12 bases left in between. Looked up from germline, CDR1 is MGHDK and CDR2 is SYGVNS. In DNA form, the CDR3 reads TGTGCCAGCAGTGGCCAGGGTTTCAGCTACACCTTC. Protein sequence: CASSGQGFSYTF.

This clonotype showed up just a few times. The chain couples TRBV30 to TRBJ2-1; tentatively, D is TRBD1 or TRBD2 (5 bases each). This CDR3 contains 11 residues. Trimming shortened V by 0 bases and J by 11 bases, and 8 bases separated the two germline ends. CDR1 and CDR2 from the germline V gene are GTSNPN and SVGIG (reference sequence). CDR3 in amino acids: CAWSVGTQQFF. The CDR3 DNA follows: TGTGCCTGGAGTGTGGGGACGCAGCAGTTCTTC. Full variable domain (rest looked up from reference TRBV30 and TRBJ2-1): SQTIHQWPATLVQPVGSPLSLECTVEGTSNPNLYWYRQAAGRGLQLLFYSVGIGQISSEVPQNLSASRPQDRQFILSSKKLLLSDSGFYLCAWSVGTQQFFGPGTRLTVL.

In its sample, this clonotype was seen a few times. The V and J genes are TRBV10-3 and TRBJ1-1; no reliable D call. With 0 bases removed from V and 1 base from J, the gap between germline ends came to 6 bases. This CDR3 region has 14 residues. The germline gives CDR1 ENHRY, CDR2 SYGVKD. CDR3 in amino acids: CAISESAGNTEAFF. CDR3 sequence (DNA): TGTGCCATCAGTGAGTCGGCAGGGAACACTGAAGCTTTCTTT.

This clonotype was observed at least ten times. J is TRBJ2-7 and V is TRBV30; no clear D. The ends were cut back, 1 base at V and 2 bases at J, with 21 bases in the middle. Germline loops: CDR1 GTSNPN, CDR2 SVGIG (reference sequence). The CDR3 totals 17 residues. This CDR3 reads CAWSGGTRKGATYEQYF. Written as DNA, the CDR3 is TGTGCCTGGAGTGGGGGTACACGGAAGGGCGCGACCTACGAGCAGTACTTC.

Concerning this clonotype: This could be a read error, since a much larger clone is one nucleotide away. This chain uses TRBV20-1 with TRBJ2-7, with D hard to call. Trimming took 2 bases from V and 7 from J, leaving 18 bases between them. The CDR3 runs 14 residues. Germline V gives CDR1 DFQATT, CDR2 SNEGSKA (reference sequence). Here the CDR3 reads CSARRTGPLEEQYF. CDR3 in DNA: TGCAGTGCTAGACGAACGGGCCCCCTGGAGGAGCAGTACTTC.

This chain joins TRBV20-1 and TRBJ2-7; D gene ambiguous. Trimming cost V 8 bases and J 1 base, with 12 bases left between them. The CDR3 extends over 12 amino acids. Germline V CDR1 and CDR2: DFQATT, SNEGSKA (reference sequence). The CDR3 spells CSSLQGSYEQYF. The CDR3 region has the DNA TGCAGTAGTTTGCAAGGGTCCTACGAGCAGTACTTC.

This clonotype occurred a few times. CDR3 in amino acids: CASSLTGRGTDTQYF. The CDR3 DNA follows: TGCGCCAGCAGCTTGACAGGGAGAGGCACAGATACGCAGTATTTT. The chain couples TRBV5-1 to TRBJ2-3; maybe TRBD1 (6 bases). The CDR3 is 15 residues long. Germline V gene sequence: CDR1 SGHRS, CDR2 YFSETQ. The germline V and J ends were trimmed by 1 base and 1 base, with 10 bases remaining between them. The full variable domain, rest sourced from reference TRBV5-1 and TRBJ2-3, is KAGVTQTPRYLIKTRGQQVTLSCSPISGHRSVSWYQQTPGQGLQFLFEYFSETQRNKGNFPGRFSGRQFSNSRSEMNVSTLELGDSALYLCASSLTGRGTDTQYFGPGTRLTVL.

This chain links TRBV19 with TRBJ1-1, with a weak D call TRBD1 (6 bases). The CDR3 is 14 amino acids. The germline CDR1 and CDR2 sequences are LNHDA and SQIVND (reference sequence). Trimming stripped 3 bases from V and 5 bases from J, with 13 bases between. The DNA of the CDR3 is TGTGCCAGTAGTATCCCCAGCAGGGGAACTGAAGCTTTCTTT. Encoded protein: CASSIPSRGTEAFF.

The gene calls are TRBV7-9 and TRBJ2-3, with D unresolved. Per germline, CDR1 SEHNR and CDR2 FQNEAQ (reference sequence). CDR3 length equals 17 residues. Trimming cost V 5 bases and J 1 base, with 19 bases left between them. The CDR3 sequence: CASSNNWEGSGTDTQYF. Here the CDR3 DNA reads TGTGCCAGCAGCAACAATTGGGAAGGTTCGGGCACAGATACGCAGTATTTT.

V usage is TRBV6-2 or TRBV6-3 and J usage is TRBJ2-1; 8 bases match TRBD2. The CDR3 loop spans 18 amino acids. Trimming at V came to 0 bases and at J to 4 bases, leaving 11 bases not matched to a gene. Germline CDR1 reads MNHEY; CDR2 reads SVGEGT. CDR3 loop: CASSYSSLSGRPYNEQFF. The CDR3 nucleotides are TGTGCCAGCAGTTACTCGAGCTTAAGCGGGAGACCTTACAATGAGCAGTTCTTC.

This clonotype was seen at least ten times. This chain connects TRBV7-9 to TRBJ2-7; TRBD1 matches at 8 bases. Germline V gene data show CDR1 as SEHNR and CDR2 as FQNEAQ (reference sequence). The CDR3 sequence is 16 residues long. Trimming at V came to 0 bases and at J to 6 bases, leaving 10 bases not matched to a gene. This chain's CDR3 is CASSLASGQGGSEQYF. As DNA, the CDR3 is TGTGCCAGCAGCTTAGCGAGTGGACAGGGAGGCTCCGAGCAGTACTTC.

This clonotype was recorded many times. This chain connects TRBV18 to TRBJ2-7; D unresolved. There are 10 residues in the CDR3. Trimming cost V 4 bases and J 6 bases, with 4 bases left between them. Germline V gene sequence: CDR1 KGHSH, CDR2 LQKENI. The CDR3 protein is CASSQREQYF. In DNA form, the CDR3 reads TGTGCCAGCTCACAGCGCGAGCAGTACTTC.

This clonotype has a count of ten or more. This chain uses TRBV7-9 with TRBJ2-5; D might be TRBD1 (6 bases). This CDR3 region has 15 residues. V lost 3 bases and J 1 base, leaving 12 bases between the germline ends. CDR1 SEHNR and CDR2 FQNEAQ come from the germline V gene (reference sequence). CDR3 region: CASSFLQGSQETQYF. The DNA for the CDR3 is TGTGCCAGCAGCTTCCTACAGGGTTCCCAAGAGACCCAGTACTTC. Combining the CDR3 with reference TRBV7-9 and TRBJ2-5 gives the whole variable domain DTGVSQNPRHKITKRGQNVTFRCDPISEHNRLYWYRQTLGQGPEFLTYFQNEAQLEKSRLLSDRFSAERPKGSFSTLEIQRTEQGDSAMYLCASSFLQGSQETQYFGPGTRLLVL.

There are a few counts of this clonotype. This chain links TRBV5-1 with TRBJ1-4; no firm D call. V lost 4 bases to trimming and J lost 7 bases, with 14 bases between them. The CDR3 has 14 residues. Germline V gene lookup returns CDR1 SGHRS and CDR2 YFSETQ. CDR3 bases: TGCGCCAGCAGCGAGAGGGTCGGAGGTGAAAAACTGTTTTTT. This codes for CASSERVGGEKLFF. Full variable domain (outside the CDR3, taken from reference TRBV5-1 and TRBJ1-4): KAGVTQTPRYLIKTRGQQVTLSCSPISGHRSVSWYQQTPGQGLQFLFEYFSETQRNKGNFPGRFSGRQFSNSRSEMNVSTLELGDSALYLCASSERVGGEKLFFGSGTQLSVL.

This sequence joins TRBV18 and TRBJ2-2, with D uncertain. The CDR3 sequence is 14 residues long. V gave up 2 bases and J gave up 3 bases, with 7 bases separating them. Germline V lookup: CDR1 KGHSH, CDR2 LQKENI. CDR3 amino acids: CASSPGVDTGELFF. CDR3 DNA sequence: TGTGCCAGCTCACCAGGAGTAGACACCGGGGAGCTGTTTTTT.

This clonotype showed up many times. DNA for the CDR3: TGTGCCAGCAGCTCGGCCGGACCAAACAATGAGCAGTTCTTC. It specifies CASSSAGPNNEQFF. This chain joins TRBV7-8 and TRBJ2-1, with D hard to call. CDR3 length equals 14 residues. Trimming stripped 4 bases from V and 5 bases from J, with 12 bases between. CDR1 is SGHVS, CDR2 FQNEAQ, per germline.

The V call is TRBV20-1, the J call TRBJ2-1; 9 nucleotides align to TRBD2. Unmatched junction bases numbered 12, after V lost 0 bases and J lost 9 bases. Per the germline V gene, CDR1 is DFQATT and CDR2 is SNEGSKA (reference sequence). This CDR3 spans 16 amino acids. The CDR3 nucleotides read TGCAGTGCTAGAGATCGTATAGGCGGGGGGGGGGTTGAGCAGTTCTTC. Its translation is CSARDRIGGGGVEQFF.

The genes are TRBV20-1 and TRBJ1-4; a possible D gene is TRBD1 (5 bases). From germline, CDR1 is DFQATT and CDR2 SNEGSKA (reference sequence). This CDR3 contains 14 residues. Trimming removed 6 bases at V and 5 bases at J, with 16 bases between. CDR3 sequence reads: CSAGAGSQNEKLFF. DNA of the CDR3: TGCAGTGCAGGGGCGGGATCACAAAATGAAAAACTGTTTTTT.